This TCR beta chain emerged from a study of cytomegalovirus exposure and HLA in healthy donors. Study-level results: Reports state that TCR beta sequences accurately predicted most subjects' HLA-A and HLA-B alleles.

From germline, CDR1 is MRHNA and CDR2 SNTAGT. The CDR3 runs to 18 residues. Between the trimmed V and J ends, which lost 3 bases and 7 bases, there was a span of 25 bases. The PCR employed 60 Vbeta primers together with 13 Jbeta primers. This table comes from immunoSEQ multiplex PCR, and its TCRdb copy is limited to in-frame clones, with some not included. Of fewer than 150,000 clones in the sample, 78% were seen once. A word on this clone: Its antigen is unidentified.

The TCR originated in a male donor in good health and CMV-seronegative. The sample taken for sequencing was PBMCs. This rearrangement joins TRBV6-4 to TRBJ2-1; D ambiguous. CDR3 protein: CASSEHFLAPVRFNEQFF. Written as DNA, the CDR3 is TGTGCCAGCAGTGAGCATTTCCTGGCCCCCGTTCGTTTTAATGAGCAGTTCTTC.